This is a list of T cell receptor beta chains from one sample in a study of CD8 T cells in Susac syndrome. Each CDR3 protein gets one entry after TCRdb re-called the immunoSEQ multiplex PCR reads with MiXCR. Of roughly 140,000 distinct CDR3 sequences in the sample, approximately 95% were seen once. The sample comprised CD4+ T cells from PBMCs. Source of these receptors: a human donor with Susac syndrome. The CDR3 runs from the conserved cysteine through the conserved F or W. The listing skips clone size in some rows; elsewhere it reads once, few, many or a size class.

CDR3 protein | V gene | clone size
CASRERGGLSEQFF | TRBV3-1 | -
CSAGPAPGQPQHF | TRBV29-1 | -
CASSQDGTGQVYGYTF | TRBV4-1 | -
CASTPTGNYEQYF | TRBV19 | -
CASALTRTGGNEQFF | TRBV12-5 | -
CASSLSGPLREAQYF | TRBV12-3/TRBV12-4 | once
CASSQEGGLAGGTDTQYF | TRBV3-1 | -
CASSQGGTSGLRRETQYF | TRBV3-1 | -
CASSPYRGSGTDTQYF | TRBV27 | -
CASSQERGTNKNIQYF | TRBV3-1 | -
CATSDSRGADTQYF | TRBV24-1 | -
CASSVQAGTSGNTGELFF | TRBV9 | -
CASSPAGNTEAFF | TRBV18 | few
CSAEGRANEKLFF | TRBV20-1 | -
CASSVDSHNSPLHF | TRBV2 | -
CASSLGSAEQYF | TRBV6-5 | -
CASSPGASNTGELFF | TRBV19 | -
CSVVMNTEAFF | TRBV29-1 | -
CSVERAASYGGYTF | TRBV29-1 | -
CASGLGEAYTF | TRBV12-5 | -
CASSDVGEYGTQYF | TRBV2 | -
CASSLNRKRFF | TRBV12-3/TRBV12-4 | -
CSVERNEQFF | TRBV29-1 | -
CASGGGQSYNEQFF | TRBV12-3/TRBV12-4 | -
CASSVQPGHQQETQYF | TRBV7-6 | -
CASSRGDKGSQYF | TRBV13 | -
CASSFDRGETQYF | TRBV7-9 | few
CASSFTGGLGANVLTF | TRBV5-1 | -
CSAIDRARGYTF | TRBV20-1 | -
CASLRQGFLRGDTEAFF | TRBV25-1 | once
CASSLGDRGYGYTF | TRBV5-1 | -
CASSQGFANYGYTF | TRBV4-1 | once
CSDQVGIYGYTF | TRBV29-1 | -
CSAYEAQTGINTEAFF | TRBV20-1 | -
CASSQSGHSNQPQHF | TRBV12-3/TRBV12-4 | -
CSVEEGGQGNEQYF | TRBV29-1 | -
CATSFPSSYNEQFF | TRBV15 | -
CASSQRLHTDTQYF | TRBV4-2 | -
CASSGRAGQPQHF | TRBV19 | -
CASSGQKGETQYF | TRBV7-7 | -